These 10 T cell receptor beta chains share one sample of origin, sequenced in a study of blood T cell repertoires in COVID-19. TCRdb's copy holds only in-frame clones and misses some; the assay was immunoSEQ multiplex PCR. The sample lists some 210,000 clones; roughly nine tenths were seen once. Sequencing was carried out using peripheral blood. The receptor set was obtained from a man in his thirties or forties with acute or convalescent COVID-19.

This chain joins TRBV5-1 and TRBJ1-4; no clear D. The V end lost 3 bases, the J end lost 5 bases, and 14 bases lay between the germline ends. The CDR3 is 15 amino acids. Germline values: CDR1 SGHRS, CDR2 YFSETQ. This chain's CDR3 is CASSSTRLGNEKLFF. CDR3 DNA sequence: TGCGCCAGCAGCTCAACCCGCCTCGGGAATGAAAAACTGTTTTTT. Full variable domain (rest looked up from reference TRBV5-1 and TRBJ1-4): KAGVTQTPRYLIKTRGQQVTLSCSPISGHRSVSWYQQTPGQGLQFLFEYFSETQRNKGNFPGRFSGRQFSNSRSEMNVSTLELGDSALYLCASSSTRLGNEKLFFGSGTQLSVL.

This chain connects TRBV2 to TRBJ2-3, with TRBD2 matching over 12 bases. Unmatched junction bases numbered 2, after V lost 8 bases and J lost 2 bases. CDR3 size: 14 residues. The V gene's germline CDR1 is SNHLY and CDR2 FYNNEI. CDR3 residues: CASWTSGVTDTQYF. CDR3 in DNA: TGTGCCAGCTGGACTAGCGGGGTCACAGATACGCAGTATTTT.

The V gene is TRBV11-2, the J gene TRBJ1-2; D may be TRBD1 (5 bases). Deletions cut 5 bases from V and 2 bases from J, with 9 bases between. The V gene's germline CDR1 is SGHAT and CDR2 FQNNGV. CDR3 length equals 13 residues. The CDR3 sequence: CASSQTANYGYTF. In nucleotides, the CDR3 is TGTGCCAGCAGCCAGACAGCCAACTATGGCTACACCTTC.

The gene calls are TRBV18 and TRBJ2-1; 9 bases agree with TRBD1. J lost 8 bases, V lost 2 bases, and 4 bases had no gene match. Germline V gene lookup returns CDR1 KGHSH and CDR2 LQKENI. This CDR3 is 14 amino acids long. The DNA of the CDR3 is TGTGCCAGCTCACCAGAGACAGGGGGAGATGAGCAGTTCTTC. Encoded protein: CASSPETGGDEQFF.

The CDR3 protein is CASSQGTSGSTQYF. DNA for the CDR3: TGTGCCAGCAGCCAGGGGACTAGCGGGAGTACGCAGTATTTT. This chain connects TRBV4-2 to TRBJ2-3, with 14 bases aligning to TRBD2. The CDR3 covers 14 residues. Germline trimming cut 3 bases from V and 8 bases from J; bases unmatched to any gene: 1. Germline CDR1 and CDR2: LGHNA and YNFKEQ.

This sequence joins TRBV21-1 and TRBJ1-6. TRBV21-1 is a known pseudogene. The CDR3 has 17 residues. This chain's CDR3 is CASSQKRWSSYNSPLHF. The CDR3 DNA reads TGTGCCAGCAGCCAGAAACGATGGAGCTCCTATAATTCACCCCTCCACTTT.

The J gene is TRBJ2-4, the V gene TRBV5-1; D is ambiguous. Trimming stripped 2 bases from V and 8 bases from J, with 2 bases between. The germline CDR1 and CDR2 sequences are SGHRS and YFSETQ. The CDR3 has 10 amino acids. The chain's CDR3 is CASSFDIQYF. As DNA, the CDR3 is TGCGCCAGCAGCTTCGACATTCAGTACTTC. Supplemented by reference TRBV5-1 and TRBJ2-4, the full variable domain reads KAGVTQTPRYLIKTRGQQVTLSCSPISGHRSVSWYQQTPGQGLQFLFEYFSETQRNKGNFPGRFSGRQFSNSRSEMNVSTLELGDSALYLCASSFDIQYFGAGTRLSVL.

This chain connects TRBV5-1 to TRBJ2-7, with TRBD1 matching over 8 bases. Germline V lookup: CDR1 SGHRS, CDR2 YFSETQ. J was trimmed by 1 base and V by 2 bases; bases with no gene match: 17. CDR3 length: 19 residues. Here the CDR3 reads CASSFNPSTRQGLSYEQYF. The CDR3 DNA follows: TGCGCCAGCAGCTTTAACCCCTCGACAAGACAGGGGCTATCCTACGAGCAGTACTTC.

J is TRBJ2-1 and V is TRBV4-1, with a possible D match to TRBD2 (5 bases). Germline V gene lookup returns CDR1 MGHRA and CDR2 YSYEKL. V was trimmed by 7 bases and J by 0 bases, leaving 13 bases between them. CDR3 length: 15 amino acids. As DNA, the CDR3 is TGCGCCAGCAACCCGACGGGAAGCTCCTACAATGAGCAGTTCTTC. Amino acids: CASNPTGSSYNEQFF.

The genes are TRBV6-5 and TRBJ1-1; maybe TRBD1 (5 bases). Germline V CDR1 and CDR2: MNHEY, SVGAGI. The CDR3 consists of 13 residues. V was trimmed by 2 bases and J by 3 bases, leaving 7 bases between them. The CDR3 spells CASSYDSHTEAFF. The CDR3 nucleotides read TGTGCCAGCAGTTACGACAGCCACACTGAAGCTTTCTTT.